Below are 27 T cell receptor beta chains sequenced from a single sample in a study of T cell repertoires in cytomegalovirus infection. These receptors are not linked to any known antigen. A single record per CDR3 protein comes from TCRdb applying MiXCR to the reads. The sample consists of tens of thousands of distinct CDR3 sequences, 25% to 40% of them appearing once. The sequenced sample was PBMCs, sequenced either directly or after in vitro stimulation (not recorded which). All receptors derive from a human donor in good health (CMV status not recorded). Some clones in this sample may be carry-over from other donors' samples.

J is TRBJ2-5 and V is TRBV12-3 or TRBV12-4, with D possibly being TRBD2 (6 bases). V lost 5 bases and J lost 3, with 13 bases in between. The CDR3 is 14 residues long. The CDR3 DNA reads as TGTGCCAGCAGTCCCGGACTACCAAAAGAGACCCAGTACTTC. Amino acids: CASSPGLPKETQYF.

This clonotype was picked up a small number of times. The rearrangement uses TRBV7-2 and TRBJ2-1; tentatively, D is TRBD1 (5 bases). Per germline, CDR1 SGHTA and CDR2 FQGNSA. The CDR3 is made up of 16 amino acids. The ends were cut back, 2 bases at V and 0 bases at J, with 11 bases in the middle. The CDR3 nucleotides read TGTGCCAGCAGCTTAACACTCGACAGCTCCTACAATGAGCAGTTCTTC. Protein product: CASSLTLDSSYNEQFF.

This clonotype was counted many times. The rearrangement links TRBV7-8 to TRBJ1-1; no definite D call. CDR1 is SGHVS and CDR2 is FQNEAQ in the germline V gene. CDR3 length equals 13 residues. V was trimmed by 5 bases and J by 0 bases, leaving 7 bases between them. The CDR3 loop is CASSPRMNTEAFF. Here the CDR3 DNA reads TGTGCCAGCAGCCCCCGTATGAACACTGAAGCTTTCTTT.

This chain links TRBV15 with TRBJ2-2, with 7 bases identical to TRBD2. Trimming at V came to 1 base and at J to 2 bases, leaving 4 bases not matched to a gene. The CDR3 runs to 16 residues. Germline CDR1 reads LNHNV; CDR2 reads YYDKDF (reference sequence). The CDR3: CATSRGVAGNTGELFF. In DNA form, the CDR3 reads TGTGCCACCAGCAGAGGAGTAGCGGGCAACACCGGGGAGCTGTTTTTT.

This clonotype has only a few counts. The chain recombines TRBV25-1 with TRBJ1-1; no clear D gene. This CDR3 region has 11 residues. V shed 7 bases and J shed 1 base, with 4 bases lying between them. The germline V gene encodes CDR1 MGHDK and CDR2 SYGVNS. DNA of the CDR3: TGTGCCAGCACTAGGAACACTGAAGCTTTCTTT. This encodes CASTRNTEAFF.

The chain links TRBV7-9 to TRBJ2-1; 10 nucleotides line up with TRBD2. This CDR3 region has 16 residues. Trimming removed 1 base from V and 5 bases from J; junction bases left unmatched: 5. Germline CDR1 reads SEHNR; CDR2 reads FQNEAQ (reference sequence). The DNA for the CDR3 is TGTGCCAGCAGCTTAGGTCCTAGCGGGAGCAACAATGAGCAGTTCTTC. Residues: CASSLGPSGSNNEQFF.

The rearrangement links TRBV2 to TRBJ2-3; 7 bases are a match to TRBD2. Germline loops: CDR1 SNHLY, CDR2 FYNNEI. This CDR3 region has 15 residues. The J segment lost 1 base and the V segment lost 4 bases, leaving 5 bases of the junction unmatched. The CDR3 DNA follows: TGTGCCAGCAGTGGCGGCGGGGGAGGCACAGATACGCAGTATTTT. Translation gives CASSGGGGGTDTQYF.

The chain employs TRBV4-1 and TRBJ1-1; D remains ambiguous. The CDR3 has 14 residues. Looked up from germline, CDR1 is MGHRA and CDR2 is YSYEKL. V lost 1 base and J 1 base, leaving 7 bases between the germline ends. DNA of the CDR3: TGCGCCAGCAGCCAAGTAGGAGAGAACACTGAAGCTTTCTTT. It specifies CASSQVGENTEAFF.

This clonotype occurred a few times. The genes are TRBV6-1 and TRBJ2-5; TRBD1 matches 7 bases. CDR1 is MNHNS, CDR2 SASEGT, per germline. The CDR3 is 15 residues long. With 5 bases clipped from V and 5 bases from J, the junction kept 11 bases outside the gene matches. CDR3 loop: CASSQTGKSSETQYF. The CDR3 nucleotides read TGTGCCAGCAGTCAGACAGGGAAGTCGTCTGAGACCCAGTACTTC.

This chain links TRBV19 with TRBJ1-3; 8 bases align to TRBD1. J was trimmed by 4 bases and V by 5 bases; bases with no gene match: 10. The germline CDR1 and CDR2 sequences are LNHDA and SQIVND (reference sequence). The CDR3 covers 16 residues. The CDR3 region is CASSLWGQDQGNTIYF. As DNA, the CDR3 is TGTGCCAGTAGTCTCTGGGGACAGGACCAAGGAAACACCATATATTTT.

Here the CDR3 DNA reads TGTGCCAGCAGCTTAATAAACGAGCAGTACTTC. Protein sequence: CASSLINEQYF. J is TRBJ2-7 and V is TRBV11-2; D not resolved. The germline V gene encodes CDR1 SGHAT and CDR2 FQNNGV. V was shortened by 2 bases and J by 5 bases, with 4 bases between the two germline ends. The CDR3 contains 11 residues.

The chain carries TRBV12-3 or TRBV12-4 and TRBJ1-5; D is unclear. There are 10 residues in the CDR3. The V and J ends lost 8 bases and 9 bases respectively, with 8 bases between them. CDR3: CASHPGPQHF. CDR3 DNA: TGTGCCAGCCACCCGGGGCCCCAGCATTTT.

This clonotype came up a few times. The chain carries TRBV7-2 and TRBJ1-6; D possibly corresponds to TRBD1 (6 bases). CDR3 length: 15 amino acids. V gave up 6 bases and J gave up 7 bases, with 16 bases separating them. Per the germline V gene, CDR1 is SGHTA and CDR2 is FQGNSA. The CDR3 DNA follows: TGTGCCAGCAGATCACAGGGAACGGCCAATTCACCCCTCCACTTT. Its translation is CASRSQGTANSPLHF. Together with reference TRBV7-2 and TRBJ1-6, the CDR3 gives the full variable domain: GAGVSQSPSNKVTEKGKDVELRCDPISGHTALYWYRQSLGQGLEFLIYFQGNSAPDKSGLPSDRFSAERTGGSVSTLTIQRTQQEDSAVYLCASRSQGTANSPLHFGNGTRLTVT.

The genes are TRBV29-1 and TRBJ2-1; TRBD1 might be the D (6 bases). Germline values: CDR1 SQVTM, CDR2 ANQGSEA. V lost 6 bases and J 2 bases, leaving 11 bases between the germline ends. The CDR3 has 13 amino acids. The CDR3 loop is CSVMTGTYNEQFF. The DNA of the CDR3 is TGCAGCGTAATGACAGGTACCTACAATGAGCAGTTCTTC.

In its sample, this clonotype was seen many times. This chain joins TRBV7-2 and TRBJ2-5, with D perhaps matching TRBD2 (6 bases). Trimming cost V 1 base and J 2 bases, with 14 bases left between them. CDR1 is SGHTA and CDR2 is FQGNSA in the germline V gene. The CDR3 has 16 amino acids. The DNA for the CDR3 is TGTGCCAGCAGCTTAGTTGCAGGTAGCGGACAAGAGACCCAGTACTTC. Its translation: CASSLVAGSGQETQYF.

This clonotype turned up a few times. This sequence joins TRBV7-9 and TRBJ1-1, with a possible D match to TRBD1 (6 bases). Germline V gene sequence: CDR1 SEHNR, CDR2 FQNEAQ (reference sequence). CDR3 size: 14 residues. V lost 2 bases to trimming and J lost 4 bases, with 11 bases between them. The CDR3 sequence: CASSLLTGLTEAFF. The CDR3 DNA reads TGTGCCAGCAGCTTACTTACAGGGCTCACTGAAGCTTTCTTT.

This clonotype appeared a few times. The chain joins TRBV18 to TRBJ2-7; 10 bases align to TRBD1. This CDR3 is built from 17 residues. The junction had 13 bases not matched to a gene; V was cut back by 3 bases and J by 5 bases. Germline loops: CDR1 KGHSH, CDR2 LQKENI. CDR3 nucleotide sequence: TGTGCCAGCTCACCCTACAGTCGACAGGGGGCTATCAACGAGCAGTACTTC. It translates to CASSPYSRQGAINEQYF.

Notes on this clonotype: One end of the junction is discordant with germline, which a read error may explain. The chain uses TRBV12-3 or TRBV12-4 and TRBJ2-7; perhaps D is TRBD1 or TRBD2 (5 bases each). The CDR3 length is 14 residues. CDR3 nucleotides: TGTGCCAGCACCATGTCCGGTTCTCCTCGGGGCAGGAACTTC. Residues: CASTMSGSPRGRNF.

This clonotype was picked up a small number of times. The genes are TRBV6-6 and TRBJ2-5; TRBD1 agrees at 7 bases. This CDR3 contains 13 residues. V lost 7 bases and J lost 2; bases outside the gene matches: 4. Germline assignment: CDR1 MNHNY and CDR2 SVGAGI (reference sequence). The CDR3 nucleotides read TGTGCCAGCACCCGGGACAGACAAGAGACCCAGTACTTC. This translates into CASTRDRQETQYF.

The chain couples TRBV2 to TRBJ2-3; 9 bases fit TRBD1. Trimming took 5 bases from V and 3 from J; bases not matched to a gene: 3. Germline V gene sequence: CDR1 SNHLY, CDR2 FYNNEI. The CDR3 is made up of 14 amino acids. DNA for the CDR3: TGTGCCAGCAGTAGGACAGGGGTTACAGATACGCAGTATTTT. This translates into CASSRTGVTDTQYF.

The V gene is TRBV7-9, the J gene TRBJ1-1; no reliable D call. Trimming pared 7 bases from V and 3 bases from J, leaving 15 bases between. There are 14 residues in the CDR3. In germline, CDR1 is SEHNR, CDR2 FQNEAQ (reference sequence). As DNA, the CDR3 is TGTGCCAGCACCCGGCCGGCGTACGACACTGAAGCTTTCTTT. Its protein is CASTRPAYDTEAFF. Together with reference TRBV7-9 and TRBJ1-1, the CDR3 gives the full variable domain: DTGVSQNPRHKITKRGQNVTFRCDPISEHNRLYWYRQTLGQGPEFLTYFQNEAQLEKSRLLSDRFSAERPKGSFSTLEIQRTEQGDSAMYLCASTRPAYDTEAFFGQGTRLTVV.

J is TRBJ2-1 and V is TRBV2; unclear D gene. There are 12 residues in the CDR3. CDR1 SNHLY and CDR2 FYNNEI come from the germline V gene. V was clipped by 2 bases and J by 7 bases, with 6 bases between them. The CDR3 DNA is TGTGCCAGCAGTGAAAGGGATAATGAGCAGTTCTTC. Amino acids: CASSERDNEQFF.

The chain couples TRBV29-1 to TRBJ2-7, with 9 bases fitting TRBD1. The V segment lost 6 bases and the J segment 5 bases; nucleotides outside the gene matches: 11. Germline CDR1 and CDR2: SQVTM and ANQGSEA. The CDR3 runs 14 residues. CDR3 amino acids: CSVGTRQGVDEQYF. CDR3 sequence (DNA): TGCAGCGTCGGTACGAGACAGGGGGTCGACGAGCAGTACTTC.

This clonotype was picked up a small number of times. The chain recombines TRBV20-1 with TRBJ2-1; D may match TRBD1 or TRBD2 (5 bases each). Germline V gene sequence: CDR1 DFQATT, CDR2 SNEGSKA (reference sequence). V was cut by 4 bases and J by 8 bases, with 21 bases left in between. The CDR3 is 15 residues long. This CDR3 reads CSANDLGPLRDEQFF. CDR3 DNA: TGCAGTGCTAACGACCTGGGACCTCTTCGGGATGAGCAGTTCTTC.

This clonotype was observed a handful of times. The chain couples TRBV6-6 to TRBJ2-5, with TRBD2 matching over 9 bases. The V gene's germline CDR1 is MNHNY and CDR2 SVGAGI (reference sequence). The CDR3 length is 18 residues. J lost 1 base, V lost 6 bases, and 15 bases had no gene match. CDR3 coding DNA: TGTGCCAGCAGCAACACCGGGACTAGCCGCCGAAGCCAAGAGACCCAGTACTTC. Amino acids: CASSNTGTSRRSQETQYF.

The chain has TRBV7-2 and TRBJ2-3, with D perhaps matching TRBD2 (6 bases). CDR1 is SGHTA and CDR2 is FQGNSA in the germline V gene. With 1 base removed from V and 0 bases from J, the gap between germline ends came to 8 bases. The CDR3 has 15 residues. CDR3 residues: CASSLGGVSTDTQYF. CDR3 bases: TGTGCCAGCAGCTTAGGGGGGGTAAGCACAGATACGCAGTATTTT.

This CDR3 is CASSGRGYQETQYF. For the CDR3, the DNA is TGTGCCAGCAGCGGAAGAGGGTACCAAGAGACCCAGTACTTC. V is TRBV2 and J is TRBJ2-5, with a tentative D call TRBD2 (5 bases). This CDR3 spans 14 amino acids. Trimming took 6 bases from V and 0 from J, leaving 11 bases between them. Per germline, CDR1 SNHLY and CDR2 FYNNEI.